Listed below are T cell receptor beta chains from one sample, sequenced in a study of vaccination and CD4 T cells after COVID-19. For these receptors, no antigen is known. Using its own MiXCR run on the PCR reads, TCRdb lists one record per CDR3 protein. The top ten hold around 10% of the sample, which has some 13,000 distinct CDR3 sequences, 35% seen once. Sequences were obtained from CD4+ T cells from blood, cultured in vitro. The source of these receptors is a human donor who had recovered from COVID-19. Both conserved end residues are part of each CDR3. Each record gives: V gene, clone size, D gene, J gene, CDR3 protein, CDR3 DNA. A D gene is named only where the DNA matches it firmly. Where a row states a size, it is once, few, many or the class of an expanded clone; other rows omit it.

V gene: TRBV6-1; clone size: .; D gene: .; J gene: TRBJ2-2; CDR3 protein: CASIPRADTGELFF; CDR3 DNA: TGTGCCAGCATACCCAGGGCTGACACCGGGGAGCTGTTTTTT
V gene: TRBV7-6; clone size: .; D gene: .; J gene: TRBJ1-1; CDR3 protein: CASSSGEVNTEAFF; CDR3 DNA: TGTGCCAGCAGCAGCGGCGAGGTGAACACTGAAGCTTTCTTT
V gene: TRBV19; clone size: few; D gene: TRBD1; J gene: TRBJ1-2; CDR3 protein: CASSPRDRGGGYTF; CDR3 DNA: TGTGCCAGTAGTCCCCGGGACAGGGGTGGAGGCTACACCTTC
V gene: TRBV6-4; clone size: .; D gene: .; J gene: TRBJ1-4; CDR3 protein: CASIRPTLGPADEKLFF; CDR3 DNA: TGTGCCAGCATCCGACCAACTCTAGGGCCAGCGGATGAAAAACTGTTTTTT
V gene: TRBV7-2; clone size: .; D gene: .; J gene: TRBJ2-2; CDR3 protein: CASSWGSYTGELFF; CDR3 DNA: TGTGCCAGCAGCTGGGGGAGTTACACCGGGGAGCTGTTTTTT
V gene: TRBV2; clone size: .; D gene: .; J gene: TRBJ2-3; CDR3 protein: CASSEGMGTDTQYF; CDR3 DNA: TGTGCCAGCAGTGAAGGGATGGGCACAGATACGCAGTATTTT
V gene: TRBV6-2/TRBV6-3; clone size: few; D gene: .; J gene: TRBJ1-1; CDR3 protein: CASTLIMGNTEAFF; CDR3 DNA: TGTGCCAGCACCCTGATTATGGGGAACACTGAAGCTTTCTTT
V gene: TRBV21-1; clone size: medium-sized; D gene: .; J gene: TRBJ2-5; CDR3 protein: CASSKAPLAGAPETQYF; CDR3 DNA: TGTGCCAGCAGCAAAGCCCCACTAGCGGGAGCCCCAGAGACCCAGTACTTC
V gene: TRBV2; clone size: .; D gene: TRBD2; J gene: TRBJ2-7; CDR3 protein: CASSEVSWEGTYEQYF; CDR3 DNA: TGTGCCAGCAGTGAGGTATCGTGGGAGGGGACCTACGAGCAGTACTTC
V gene: TRBV7-3; clone size: once; D gene: .; J gene: TRBJ2-1; CDR3 protein: CASSLATFGGTDEQFF; CDR3 DNA: TGTGCCAGCAGCTTAGCTACTTTCGGCGGGACCGATGAGCAGTTCTTC
V gene: TRBV2; clone size: few; D gene: .; J gene: TRBJ2-7; CDR3 protein: CASSEFYEQYF; CDR3 DNA: TGTGCCAGCAGTGAATTCTACGAGCAGTACTTC
V gene: TRBV6-5; clone size: .; D gene: .; J gene: TRBJ2-7; CDR3 protein: CASSYSINEGFSYEQYF; CDR3 DNA: TGTGCCAGCAGTTACTCGATCAACGAGGGGTTCTCCTACGAGCAGTACTTC
V gene: TRBV14; clone size: once; D gene: .; J gene: TRBJ2-2; CDR3 protein: CASSQDSQNTGELFF; CDR3 DNA: TGTGCCAGCAGCCAAGATTCACAGAACACCGGGGAGCTGTTTTTT
V gene: TRBV7-9; clone size: few; D gene: TRBD1; J gene: TRBJ1-2; CDR3 protein: CASSLLQGDGYTF; CDR3 DNA: TGTGCCAGCAGCTTACTCCAGGGGGATGGCTACACCTTC
V gene: TRBV29-1; clone size: .; D gene: TRBD1; J gene: TRBJ2-7; CDR3 protein: CSVVGTGRYEQYF; CDR3 DNA: TGCAGCGTCGTTGGGACAGGGCGCTACGAGCAGTACTTC
V gene: TRBV7-9; clone size: .; D gene: .; J gene: TRBJ1-2; CDR3 protein: CASSLARLNYGYTF; CDR3 DNA: TGTGCCAGCAGCTTAGCAAGGTTGAACTATGGCTACACCTTC
V gene: TRBV10-3; clone size: few; D gene: .; J gene: TRBJ2-7; CDR3 protein: CAISERILAAYEQYF; CDR3 DNA: TGTGCCATCAGTGAAAGAATATTAGCGGCCTACGAGCAGTACTTC
V gene: TRBV20-1; clone size: few; D gene: TRBD2; J gene: TRBJ2-7; CDR3 protein: CSARGGLAGSLGRDGQYF; CDR3 DNA: TGCAGTGCTAGAGGGGGACTAGCGGGATCTTTAGGCCGCGATGGGCAGTACTTC
V gene: TRBV20-1; clone size: few; D gene: .; J gene: TRBJ1-4; CDR3 protein: CSAGQGNEKLFF; CDR3 DNA: TGCAGTGCAGGTCAGGGGAATGAAAAACTGTTTTTT
V gene: TRBV6-5; clone size: .; D gene: .; J gene: TRBJ2-7; CDR3 protein: CASSYRWDYEQYF; CDR3 DNA: TGTGCCAGCAGTTACCGTTGGGACTACGAGCAGTACTTC
V gene: TRBV27; clone size: .; D gene: .; J gene: TRBJ2-7; CDR3 protein: CASRPNQDYEQYF; CDR3 DNA: TGTGCCAGCAGACCAAACCAAGACTACGAGCAGTACTTC
V gene: TRBV7-9; clone size: medium-sized; D gene: TRBD1; J gene: TRBJ1-5; CDR3 protein: CASSQGGTDQPQHF; CDR3 DNA: TGTGCCAGCAGCCAAGGGGGGACAGATCAGCCCCAGCATTTT
V gene: TRBV6-1; clone size: .; D gene: .; J gene: TRBJ2-7; CDR3 protein: CASSEASGLEQYF; CDR3 DNA: TGTGCCAGCAGTGAAGCGAGTGGGCTCGAGCAGTACTTC
V gene: TRBV5-6; clone size: few; D gene: TRBD2; J gene: TRBJ2-5; CDR3 protein: CASRFGPGGIGETQYF; CDR3 DNA: TGTGCCAGCAGATTCGGCCCCGGGGGGATCGGGGAGACCCAGTACTTC
V gene: TRBV20-1; clone size: .; D gene: .; J gene: TRBJ1-4; CDR3 protein: CSGIRDYSGEKLFF; CDR3 DNA: TGCAGTGGCATACGGGATTATAGTGGTGAAAAACTGTTTTTT
V gene: TRBV7-3; clone size: .; D gene: TRBD2; J gene: TRBJ2-3; CDR3 protein: CASSLGGRNGDTQYF; CDR3 DNA: TGTGCCAGCAGCTTAGGCGGGAGAAATGGAGATACGCAGTATTTT
V gene: TRBV20-1; clone size: .; D gene: .; J gene: TRBJ2-1; CDR3 protein: CSARSADEQFF; CDR3 DNA: TGCAGTGCTAGGTCGGCCGATGAGCAGTTCTTC
V gene: TRBV15; clone size: .; D gene: TRBD2; J gene: TRBJ2-3; CDR3 protein: CATSRDGAGGTDTQYF; CDR3 DNA: TGTGCCACCAGCAGAGATGGGGCGGGAGGCACAGATACGCAGTATTTT
V gene: TRBV6-5; clone size: .; D gene: .; J gene: TRBJ2-3; CDR3 protein: CASSYGVLDTDTQYF; CDR3 DNA: TGTGCCAGCAGTTACGGGGTGTTGGACACAGATACGCAGTATTTT
V gene: TRBV7-3; clone size: .; D gene: .; J gene: TRBJ2-3; CDR3 protein: CASREQGTDTQYF; CDR3 DNA: TGTGCCAGCCGTGAACAGGGCACAGATACGCAGTATTTT
V gene: TRBV28; clone size: few; D gene: TRBD1; J gene: TRBJ1-1; CDR3 protein: CASSVTGQGGTEAFF; CDR3 DNA: TGTGCCAGCAGTGTTACGGGACAGGGGGGTACTGAAGCTTTCTTT
V gene: TRBV7-9; clone size: few; D gene: .; J gene: TRBJ2-1; CDR3 protein: CASSLAGGGSYEQFF; CDR3 DNA: TGTGCCAGCAGCTTAGCGGGGGGCGGGAGCTATGAGCAGTTCTTC
V gene: TRBV19; clone size: medium-sized; D gene: .; J gene: TRBJ2-1; CDR3 protein: CASSFGGPFNEQFF; CDR3 DNA: TGTGCCAGTAGTTTTGGCGGACCCTTTAATGAGCAGTTCTTC
V gene: TRBV20-1; clone size: few; D gene: .; J gene: TRBJ2-5; CDR3 protein: CSSRGGKETQYF; CDR3 DNA: TGCAGTTCGAGGGGGGGAAAGGAGACCCAGTACTTC
V gene: TRBV21-1; clone size: .; D gene: .; J gene: TRBJ1-1; CDR3 protein: CASSPKDRLNTEAFF; CDR3 DNA: TGTGCCAGCAGCCCCAAGGACAGACTGAACACTGAAGCTTTCTTT
V gene: TRBV4-3; clone size: .; D gene: .; J gene: TRBJ1-3; CDR3 protein: CASSQGAGSGNTIYF; CDR3 DNA: TGCGCCAGCAGCCAAGGCGCGGGCTCTGGAAACACCATATATTTT
V gene: TRBV28; clone size: .; D gene: .; J gene: TRBJ1-2; CDR3 protein: CASRKGPTYGYTF; CDR3 DNA: TGTGCCAGCAGAAAGGGACCAACATATGGCTACACCTTC
V gene: TRBV4-3; clone size: .; D gene: TRBD1; J gene: TRBJ2-3; CDR3 protein: CASSQKGDRGTDTQYF; CDR3 DNA: TGCGCCAGCAGCCAAAAGGGGGACAGGGGGACAGATACGCAGTATTTT
V gene: TRBV20-1; clone size: .; D gene: TRBD1; J gene: TRBJ2-3; CDR3 protein: CSAFPGQGADTQYF; CDR3 DNA: TGCAGTGCTTTCCCGGGACAGGGCGCAGATACGCAGTATTTT
V gene: TRBV6-4; clone size: few; D gene: TRBD1; J gene: TRBJ2-2; CDR3 protein: CASSEGQGNTGELFF; CDR3 DNA: TGTGCCAGCAGTGAAGGACAGGGAAACACCGGGGAGCTGTTTTTT
V gene: TRBV11-2; clone size: .; D gene: .; J gene: TRBJ2-3; CDR3 protein: CASSWDFTDTQYF; CDR3 DNA: TGTGCCAGCAGCTGGGACTTCACAGATACGCAGTATTTT
V gene: TRBV19; clone size: .; D gene: TRBD1; J gene: TRBJ2-1; CDR3 protein: CASRRTGGSDEQFF; CDR3 DNA: TGTGCCAGTAGGAGGACAGGGGGATCAGATGAGCAGTTCTTC